A single sample gave rise to the 26 T cell receptor beta chains below, sequenced in a study of shared clonotypes between healthy human individuals. Repertoires were generated with immunoSEQ multiplex PCR, while TCRdb's copy carries only in-frame clones and drops some. The profile shows about 2.3 million clones, 85% to 95% of them singletons. The sample comprised naive CD4+ T cells from PBMCs. The subset here: CD45RA+ positively selected. All receptors come from a man aged 18 to 29 in good health. Some clones in this sample may be carry-over from other donors' samples.

This clone was counted once. The rearrangement uses TRBV7-8 and TRBJ2-7, with TRBD2 matching over 9 bases. CDR1 SGHVS and CDR2 FQNEAQ come from the germline V gene. The CDR3 extends over 19 amino acids. The ends lost 2 bases at V and 4 bases at J; junction bases unmatched: 18. Here the CDR3 reads CASSLTLAGPSSPPYEQYF. Written as DNA, the CDR3 is TGTGCCAGCAGCTTAACGCTAGCGGGACCCTCATCCCCCCCGTACGAGCAGTACTTC.

The gene calls are TRBV5-1 and TRBJ2-2; 9 bases map to TRBD2. This CDR3 comprises 16 residues. Germline-derived CDR1 and CDR2 are SGHRS and YFSETQ. With V trimmed by 3 bases and J by 6 bases, 9 bases remained unmatched. The CDR3 bases are TGCGCCAGCAGCTGGGGGACTAGCCTAGGATCCGGGGAGCTGTTTTTT. Its translation is CASSWGTSLGSGELFF. Complete variable domain (other parts from reference TRBV5-1 and TRBJ2-2): KAGVTQTPRYLIKTRGQQVTLSCSPISGHRSVSWYQQTPGQGLQFLFEYFSETQRNKGNFPGRFSGRQFSNSRSEMNVSTLELGDSALYLCASSWGTSLGSGELFFGEGSRLTVL.

The CDR3 region is CASSLMASGAQETQYF. DNA for the CDR3: TGCGCCAGCAGCCTAATGGCTAGCGGGGCCCAAGAGACCCAGTACTTC. The J gene is TRBJ2-5, the V gene TRBV4-3, with TRBD2 identical over 9 bases. The junction had 7 bases not matched to a gene; V was cut back by 4 bases and J by 1 base. The CDR3 has 16 residues. The V gene's germline CDR1 is LGHNA and CDR2 YSLEER.

V usage is TRBV28 and J usage is TRBJ2-7; TRBD2 might be the D (5 bases). The length of the CDR3 is 14 residues. Trimming removed 3 bases from V and 6 bases from J, with 15 bases in between. From germline, CDR1 is MDHEN and CDR2 SYDVKM. CDR3 sequence: CASSFPGVRGEQYF. Here the CDR3 DNA reads TGTGCCAGCAGTTTCCCCGGGGTCCGCGGCGAGCAGTACTTC.

This clone was observed once. The rearrangement links TRBV28 to TRBJ2-1; the D is unclear. The V end was cut by 5 bases, the J end by 3 bases, with 23 bases between. Germline CDR1 reads MDHEN; CDR2 reads SYDVKM. The CDR3 sequence is 18 residues long. DNA for the CDR3: TGTGCCAGCAGTACCCCCCCTCACTCAAAGGGTCGCTACAATGAGCAGTTCTTC. Its protein product is CASSTPPHSKGRYNEQFF.

The J gene is TRBJ1-1, the V gene TRBV13; possible D gene TRBD1, 6 bases. Germline CDR1 and CDR2: PRHDT and FYEKMQ (reference sequence). The germline V and J ends were trimmed by 6 bases and 11 bases, with 16 bases remaining between them. There are 12 residues in the CDR3. The CDR3 sequence is CASRQQGSEAFF. In DNA form, the CDR3 reads TGTGCCAGCAGACAACAGGGTAGTGAGGCTTTCTTT.

This clone was detected only a few times. The J gene is TRBJ2-3, the V gene TRBV5-4; D not resolved. The V gene lost 4 bases and the J gene lost 1 base, with 13 bases spanning the gap. Germline lookup yields CDR1 SGHNT and CDR2 YYREEE (reference sequence). The CDR3 length is 15 residues. The CDR3 coding sequence is TGTGCCAGCAGCCCCGTATCCAAGGGCACAGATACGCAGTATTTT. This sequence encodes CASSPVSKGTDTQYF. Using reference TRBV5-4 and TRBJ2-3 for the parts outside the CDR3, the full variable domain is ETGVTQSPTHLIKTRGQQVTLRCSSQSGHNTVSWYQQALGQGPQFIFQYYREEENGRGNFPPRFSGLQFPNYSSELNVNALELDDSALYLCASSPVSKGTDTQYFGPGTRLTVL.

This rearrangement joins TRBV5-1 to TRBJ1-3; 7 positions agree with TRBD1. V shed 4 bases, J shed 1 base, and the junction held 8 bases outside the gene matches. Germline assignment: CDR1 SGHRS and CDR2 YFSETQ. The CDR3 is 16 amino acids. The CDR3 sequence: CASSAQSGGSGNTIYF. The CDR3 DNA follows: TGCGCCAGCAGCGCACAATCAGGGGGGTCTGGAAACACCATATATTTT.

On this clone itself: Other DNA variants within this sample encode the same CDR3. J is TRBJ2-7 and V is TRBV5-1; TRBD2 matches 11 bases. The J segment lost 0 bases and the V segment lost 4 bases, leaving 3 bases of the junction unmatched. CDR1 is SGHRS and CDR2 is YFSETQ in the germline V gene. CDR3 length: 15 amino acids. The CDR3 DNA reads TGCGCCAGCAGCGGCACTAGCGGGAGCTCCTACGAGCAGTACTTC. Encoded protein: CASSGTSGSSYEQYF.

V is TRBV25-1 and J is TRBJ1-3; no reliable D call. In germline, CDR1 is MGHDK, CDR2 SYGVNS. Trimming took off 4 bases at V and 1 base at J, with 8 bases between the two ends. This CDR3 has 14 amino acids. The CDR3 protein is CASSVGISGNTIYF. In nucleotides, the CDR3 is TGTGCCAGCAGTGTAGGGATTTCTGGAAACACCATATATTTT.

This clone was counted between two and nine times. The J gene is TRBJ1-1, the V gene TRBV7-9, with a weak D call TRBD1 (5 bases). The CDR3 consists of 14 residues. Trimming took 5 bases from V and 5 from J, leaving 15 bases between them. Germline V gene data show CDR1 as SEHNR and CDR2 as FQNEAQ (reference sequence). The CDR3 protein is CASSLKGGGTEAFF. The DNA for the CDR3 is TGTGCCAGCAGCCTGAAGGGCGGGGGAACTGAAGCTTTCTTT.

V gene TRBV28 combines with J gene TRBJ2-3, with 10 bases that match TRBD2. The germline gives CDR1 MDHEN, CDR2 SYDVKM. The CDR3 is made up of 16 amino acids. Trimming cost V 0 bases and J 4 bases; bases outside gene matches: 4. In nucleotides, the CDR3 is TGTGCCAGCAGTTTATGGGCTAGCGGGAGCTCAGATACGCAGTATTTT. It specifies CASSLWASGSSDTQYF.

The V call is TRBV14, the J call TRBJ2-7; a weak D match, TRBD1 (7 bases). Germline-derived CDR1 and CDR2 are SGHDN and FVKESK. This CDR3 contains 13 residues. V shed 4 bases and J shed 3 bases, with 10 bases lying between them. The CDR3 reads CASSLRGVYEQYF. The CDR3 nucleotides read TGTGCCAGCAGCCTCAGGGGGGTCTACGAGCAGTACTTC.

The chain carries TRBV30 and TRBJ2-7, with TRBD2 matching 7 bases. The CDR3 extends over 13 amino acids. Looked up from germline, CDR1 is GTSNPN and CDR2 is SVGIG (reference sequence). Trimming at V came to 1 base and at J to 9 bases, leaving 9 bases not matched to a gene. CDR3 loop: CAWSAQTSVGQYF. In nucleotides, the CDR3 is TGTGCCTGGAGTGCCCAAACTAGCGTCGGGCAGTACTTC.

The rearrangement joins TRBV6-1 to TRBJ2-5; D not resolved. Germline CDR1 MNHNS, CDR2 SASEGT. The CDR3 covers 13 residues. Deletions cut 4 bases from V and 5 bases from J, with 11 bases between. The CDR3 is CASSVANEETQYF. CDR3 in DNA: TGTGCCAGCAGTGTCGCTAATGAGGAGACCCAGTACTTC.

The genes are TRBV18 and TRBJ1-1; D might be TRBD1 (5 bases). Germline CDR1 reads KGHSH; CDR2 reads LQKENI. The CDR3 spans 15 residues. V shed 4 bases and J shed 1 base, with 13 bases lying between them. The CDR3 reads CASSLGGTRNTEAFF. The CDR3, as DNA: TGTGCCAGCTCACTCGGGGGGACGAGGAACACTGAAGCTTTCTTT.

The chain uses TRBV12-2 and TRBJ1-5; the D call of TRBD1 is as the table states it, not checked on the DNA. TRBV12-2 is classified as a pseudogene. The CDR3 covers 19 residues. For the CDR3, the DNA is TGTGCAAGTCGCTTAGTAGGTTGGCAGGGGAAATATAGCAATCAGCCCCAGCATTTT. This sequence encodes CASRLVGWQGKYSNQPQHF.

The rearrangement links TRBV5-4 to TRBJ2-3; D gene ambiguous. CDR1 and CDR2 from the germline V gene are SGHNT and YYREEE (reference sequence). The CDR3 length is 13 residues. V gave up 4 bases and J gave up 0 bases, with 6 bases separating them. DNA of the CDR3: TGTGCCAGCAGCACCACAAGCACAGATACGCAGTATTTT. Its protein is CASSTTSTDTQYF.

The chain combines TRBV9 with TRBJ2-1; D is ambiguous. Germline assignment: CDR1 SGDLS and CDR2 YYNGEE. V was pared by 0 bases and J by 3 bases, with 13 bases between. CDR3 length: 16 amino acids. As DNA, the CDR3 is TGTGCCAGCAGCGTAGGCGGCTTGCGATACTACAATGAGCAGTTCTTC. It is translated as CASSVGGLRYYNEQFF.

The rearrangement uses TRBV18 and TRBJ2-6; maybe TRBD1 (6 bases). CDR1 KGHSH and CDR2 LQKENI come from the germline V gene. This CDR3 region has 18 residues. Trimming stripped 5 bases from V and 0 bases from J, with 17 bases between. The CDR3 sequence is CASSSMTGVFSGANVLTF. The CDR3 bases are TGTGCCAGCTCATCTATGACAGGTGTATTCTCTGGGGCCAACGTCCTGACTTTC.

This clone turned up a few times. The chain combines TRBV5-6 with TRBJ1-5; D is perhaps TRBD1 (5 bases). Looked up from germline, CDR1 is SGHDT and CDR2 is YYEEEE. Between the trimmed V and J ends, which lost 1 base and 3 bases, there was a span of 11 bases. The CDR3 has 15 amino acids. The CDR3 reads CASSLYTGTNQPQHF. CDR3 DNA: TGTGCCAGCAGCTTGTACACAGGAACCAATCAGCCCCAGCATTTT.

The gene calls are TRBV29-1 and TRBJ2-1; D might be TRBD1 or TRBD2, each matching 5 bases. Looked up from germline, CDR1 is SQVTM and CDR2 is ANQGSEA. The length of the CDR3 is 13 residues. Trimming took off 7 bases at V and 2 bases at J, with 12 bases between the two ends. CDR3 region: CSDRGSAYNEQFF. CDR3 nucleotides: TGCAGCGATCGGGGCTCGGCCTACAATGAGCAGTTCTTC.

CDR3 region: CSVVDYRGPETQYF. The DNA for the CDR3 is TGCAGCGTCGTCGACTACAGGGGGCCAGAGACCCAGTACTTC. V usage is TRBV29-1 and J usage is TRBJ2-5; 9 nucleotides line up with TRBD1. Germline CDR1 is SQVTM and CDR2 is ANQGSEA. Losses at the gene ends were 6 bases for V and 4 bases for J; bases not matched to a gene: 9. CDR3 length: 14 residues.

The chain combines TRBV19 with TRBJ2-3, with 9 positions matching TRBD1. The junction had 8 bases not matched to a gene; V was cut back by 7 bases and J by 3 bases. Germline V gene lookup returns CDR1 LNHDA and CDR2 SQIVND (reference sequence). The CDR3 extends over 15 amino acids. The CDR3 reads CASTVRTGVTDTQYF. CDR3 nucleotides: TGTGCCAGTACGGTCCGGACAGGGGTGACAGATACGCAGTATTTT.

This sequence joins TRBV2 and TRBJ2-3, with 16 bases identical to TRBD2. Germline V gene data show CDR1 as SNHLY and CDR2 as FYNNEI. This CDR3 is built from 16 residues. V lost 3 bases, J lost 11 bases, and 8 bases stayed unmatched. CDR3 DNA sequence: TGTGCCAGCAGTGAGGGGACTAGCGGGAGGGCCGGCTTGCAGTATTTT. Its translation: CASSEGTSGRAGLQYF.

The chain couples TRBV25-1 to TRBJ2-3, with a tentative D call TRBD2 (6 bases). The CDR3 has 14 amino acids. Trimming took 2 bases from V and 6 from J, leaving 12 bases between them. Germline lookup yields CDR1 MGHDK and CDR2 SYGVNS. The CDR3 spells CASSEGGGWDTQYF. The CDR3 DNA is TGTGCCAGCAGTGAAGGAGGAGGGTGGGATACGCAGTATTTT.